This TCR beta chain was captured in a study of glioma-infiltrating T cells. Study-wide results and limits: Very few CDR3 sequences were shared between tissue and blood. Gliomas, especially low-grade, showed above-expected tissue-blood divergence; non-neoplastic patients showed below.

The iRepertoire nested amplicon-rescue multiplex PCR amplified TCR alpha and beta CDR3s from RNA. For one-step reverse transcription and amplification, 100-400 ng of tissue mRNA or PBMC total RNA was used. TCRdb reprocessed the multiplex PCR reads with MiXCR, giving one entry per CDR3 protein. The sample lists under 200,000 distinct CDR3 sequences, more than 35% seen once, with roughly 5.2% in the top ten. The CDR3 sequence is 14 residues long. The V gene's germline CDR1 is MGHDK and CDR2 SYGVNS. In regard to this clonotype: Its cognate antigen is unknown. The junction shows a germline mismatch at one end, possibly a read error.

This TCR came from a human donor with low-grade glioma or glioblastoma, undergoing nonglioma brain surgery, or in good health (not recorded which). Sequences were obtained from glioma tissue, nonneoplastic brain tissue, or PBMCs (not recorded which). V gene TRBV25-1 combines with J gene TRBJ1-1; D is unclear. CDR3 sequence: CASRELRFDTEAFF. The CDR3 DNA is TGTGCCAGCAGGGAATTGCGGTTTGACACTGAAGCTTTCTTT.